The rows below give T cell receptor beta chains drawn from one sample of a study of cytomegalovirus exposure and HLA in healthy donors. The assay was immunoSEQ multiplex PCR, and TCRdb's table has in-frame clones only and misses some. The sample comprises about 160,000 clones, about 75% of which are singletons, and around 2% rests with the top ten. The specimen sequenced was PBMCs. The receptors were sampled from a female donor in good health and CMV-seronegative. CDR3s include the opening cysteine and the closing phenylalanine or tryptophan. A D gene is named only where the DNA matches it firmly. Not every row has a clone size; where given, it reads once, few, many or a size class.

v_gene: TRBV19; abundance: -; d_gene: -; j_gene: TRBJ1-2; len: 14; CDR3aa: CASSIVRDRYGYTF; CDR3nt: TGTGCCAGTAGTATAGTGCGGGACCGCTATGGCTACACCTTC
v_gene: TRBV30; abundance: -; d_gene: TRBD1; j_gene: TRBJ2-3; len: 13; CDR3aa: CAWVDRGPDTQYF; CDR3nt: TGTGCCTGGGTGGACAGGGGTCCGGATACGCAGTATTTT
v_gene: TRBV7-2; abundance: -; d_gene: -; j_gene: TRBJ1-3; len: 15; CDR3aa: CASSLGRGLGNTIYF; CDR3nt: TGTGCCAGCAGCTTAGGAAGGGGACTTGGAAACACCATATATTTT
v_gene: TRBV19; abundance: -; d_gene: TRBD2; j_gene: TRBJ2-3; len: 17; CDR3aa: CASIRAPGLAGMDTQYF; CDR3nt: TGTGCCAGTATACGCGCCCCGGGACTAGCGGGGATGGATACGCAGTATTTT
v_gene: TRBV10-3; abundance: -; d_gene: -; j_gene: TRBJ1-4; len: 13; CDR3aa: CAISPERNEKLFF; CDR3nt: TGTGCCATCAGCCCAGAAAGAAATGAAAAACTGTTTTTT
v_gene: TRBV5-1; abundance: -; d_gene: -; j_gene: TRBJ1-1; len: 14; CDR3aa: CASSLDTWSTEAFF; CDR3nt: TGCGCCAGCAGCTTGGATACGTGGAGCACTGAAGCTTTCTTT
v_gene: TRBV5-6; abundance: -; d_gene: -; j_gene: TRBJ1-2; len: 14; CDR3aa: CASSLPGGGYGYTF; CDR3nt: TGTGCCAGCAGCTTGCCGGGCGGGGGCTATGGCTACACCTTC
v_gene: TRBV7-7; abundance: once; d_gene: TRBD2; j_gene: TRBJ2-3; len: 15; CDR3aa: CASSSGLAPTDTQYF; CDR3nt: TGTGCCAGCAGCTCGGGACTAGCGCCCACAGATACGCAGTATTTT
v_gene: TRBV6-5; abundance: few; d_gene: -; j_gene: TRBJ1-4; len: 11; CDR3aa: CASGTPEKLFF; CDR3nt: TGTGCCAGCGGGACTCCTGAAAAACTGTTTTTT
v_gene: TRBV19; abundance: -; d_gene: TRBD1; j_gene: TRBJ1-5; len: 14; CDR3aa: CASSPQGGNQPQHF; CDR3nt: TGTGCCAGTAGTCCTCAGGGGGGAAATCAGCCCCAGCATTTT
v_gene: TRBV5-1; abundance: -; d_gene: -; j_gene: TRBJ2-7; len: 15; CDR3aa: CASSLDPGKAYEQYF; CDR3nt: TGCGCCAGCAGCTTGGATCCAGGGAAGGCCTACGAGCAGTACTTC
v_gene: TRBV10-3; abundance: -; d_gene: -; j_gene: TRBJ2-3; len: 15; CDR3aa: CAISESMQGADTQYF; CDR3nt: TGTGCCATCAGTGAGTCGATGCAGGGTGCAGATACGCAGTATTTT
v_gene: TRBV5-1; abundance: -; d_gene: -; j_gene: TRBJ1-2; len: 16; CDR3aa: CASSLRTDSPNYGYTF; CDR3nt: TGCGCCAGCAGCTTGCGGACAGACTCTCCTAACTATGGCTACACCTTC
v_gene: TRBV7-8; abundance: -; d_gene: -; j_gene: TRBJ1-4; len: 16; CDR3aa: CASSERPGVINEKLFF; CDR3nt: TGTGCCAGCAGCGAGCGCCCCGGGGTAATTAATGAAAAACTGTTTTTT
v_gene: TRBV5-4; abundance: -; d_gene: -; j_gene: TRBJ1-2; len: 13; CDR3aa: CASSLDMTDGYTF; CDR3nt: TGTGCCAGCAGCTTGGATATGACAGACGGCTACACCTTC
v_gene: TRBV5-5; abundance: few; d_gene: TRBD2; j_gene: TRBJ2-3; len: 20; CDR3aa: CASSSRGLAADLTRTDTQYF; CDR3nt: TGTGCCAGCAGCTCCCGGGGACTAGCGGCCGATCTGACCCGCACAGATACGCAGTATTTT
v_gene: TRBV27; abundance: -; d_gene: TRBD1; j_gene: TRBJ2-7; len: 16; CDR3aa: CASSLSPGDRLYEQYF; CDR3nt: TGTGCCAGCAGTTTATCGCCCGGGGACAGGTTATACGAGCAGTACTTC
v_gene: TRBV2; abundance: -; d_gene: -; j_gene: TRBJ1-6; len: 16; CDR3aa: CASSEARGGFSSPLHF; CDR3nt: TGTGCCAGCAGTGAAGCGCGCGGGGGTTTTAGTTCACCCCTCCACTTT
v_gene: TRBV5-1; abundance: -; d_gene: TRBD2; j_gene: TRBJ2-7; len: 17; CDR3aa: CASSGDYLYDVSYEQYF; CDR3nt: TGCGCCAGCAGCGGGGACTACCTTTACGATGTCTCCTACGAGCAGTACTTC
v_gene: TRBV2; abundance: few; d_gene: TRBD1; j_gene: TRBJ1-5; len: 17; CDR3aa: CASSDSPSGGIDQPQHF; CDR3nt: TGTGCCAGCAGTGATTCGCCCTCAGGGGGGATCGATCAGCCCCAGCATTTT
v_gene: TRBV29-1; abundance: few; d_gene: TRBD2; j_gene: TRBJ2-7; len: 12; CDR3aa: CSAGEGFREQYF; CDR3nt: TGCAGCGCCGGGGAGGGCTTCCGTGAGCAGTACTTC
v_gene: TRBV5-6; abundance: -; d_gene: -; j_gene: TRBJ2-3; len: 15; CDR3aa: CASSIQGRSTDTQYF; CDR3nt: TGTGCCAGCAGCATACAGGGCCGTAGCACAGATACGCAGTATTTT
v_gene: TRBV5-1; abundance: -; d_gene: -; j_gene: TRBJ2-2; len: 14; CDR3aa: CASSYGQFTGELFF; CDR3nt: TGCGCCAGCAGCTACGGACAGTTCACCGGGGAGCTGTTTTTT
v_gene: TRBV9; abundance: -; d_gene: -; j_gene: TRBJ1-2; len: 14; CDR3aa: CASSVRSRDYGYTF; CDR3nt: TGTGCCAGCAGCGTAAGGAGCAGGGACTATGGCTACACCTTC
v_gene: TRBV7-3; abundance: -; d_gene: -; j_gene: TRBJ2-1; len: 14; CDR3aa: CASSSPDRFNEQFF; CDR3nt: TGTGCCAGCAGCTCCCCGGACAGATTCAATGAGCAGTTCTTC
v_gene: TRBV2; abundance: once; d_gene: TRBD2; j_gene: TRBJ2-1; len: 16; CDR3aa: CASRFSGGPGYNEQFF; CDR3nt: TGTGCCAGCAGATTCTCGGGAGGGCCGGGCTACAATGAGCAGTTCTTC
v_gene: TRBV10-3; abundance: -; d_gene: TRBD2; j_gene: TRBJ2-1; len: 16; CDR3aa: CAISESASGRNNEQFF; CDR3nt: TGTGCCATCAGTGAGTCGGCTAGCGGGAGGAACAATGAGCAGTTCTTC
v_gene: TRBV7-3; abundance: -; d_gene: TRBD1; j_gene: TRBJ2-3; len: 14; CDR3aa: CASSLDRAGDTQYF; CDR3nt: TGTGCCAGCAGCCTGGACAGGGCCGGAGATACGCAGTATTTT
v_gene: TRBV5-1; abundance: few; d_gene: -; j_gene: TRBJ1-1; len: 13; CDR3aa: CASRYTVNTEAFF; CDR3nt: TGCGCCAGCAGATATACGGTGAACACTGAAGCTTTCTTT
v_gene: TRBV7-2; abundance: -; d_gene: TRBD2; j_gene: TRBJ2-7; len: 14; CDR3aa: CASSLLAGSYEQYF; CDR3nt: TGTGCCAGCAGCTTATTAGCGGGGTCCTACGAGCAGTACTTC
v_gene: TRBV6-5; abundance: -; d_gene: TRBD1; j_gene: TRBJ1-1; len: 15; CDR3aa: CASSQGQGSNTEAFF; CDR3nt: TGTGCCAGCAGCCAGGGACAGGGGTCGAACACTGAAGCTTTCTTT
v_gene: TRBV5-1; abundance: -; d_gene: -; j_gene: TRBJ2-7; len: 12; CDR3aa: CASSDQGYEQYF; CDR3nt: TGCGCCAGCAGCGATCAGGGCTACGAGCAGTACTTC
v_gene: TRBV27; abundance: few; d_gene: -; j_gene: TRBJ1-1; len: 17; CDR3aa: CASSPYGGGGRTTEAFF; CDR3nt: TGTGCCAGCAGTCCATACGGTGGCGGGGGGCGGACCACTGAAGCTTTCTTT
v_gene: TRBV10-2; abundance: -; d_gene: TRBD1; j_gene: TRBJ1-4; len: 15; CDR3aa: CASSESARGYEKLFF; CDR3nt: TGCGCCAGCAGTGAGTCGGCCAGGGGGTATGAAAAACTGTTTTTT
v_gene: TRBV7-9; abundance: -; d_gene: -; j_gene: TRBJ2-7; len: 13; CDR3aa: CASCGQSSYEQYF; CDR3nt: TGTGCCAGCTGCGGACAAAGCTCCTACGAGCAGTACTTC
v_gene: TRBV9; abundance: -; d_gene: TRBD2; j_gene: TRBJ2-3; len: 16; CDR3aa: CASTSLTGRGTDTQYF; CDR3nt: TGTGCCAGCACCTCTTTGACTGGGAGGGGCACAGATACGCAGTATTTT
v_gene: TRBV7-3; abundance: -; d_gene: TRBD1; j_gene: TRBJ1-2; len: 15; CDR3aa: CASSLGGQGRLGYTF; CDR3nt: TGTGCCAGCAGCTTAGGGGGACAGGGACGTTTGGGCTACACCTTC
v_gene: TRBV5-1; abundance: once; d_gene: TRBD1; j_gene: TRBJ1-5; len: 13; CDR3aa: CASSPGEGQLQHF; CDR3nt: TGCGCCAGCAGCCCGGGAGAGGGACAGCTCCAGCATTTT
v_gene: TRBV5-1; abundance: -; d_gene: TRBD1; j_gene: TRBJ2-7; len: 13; CDR3aa: CASSGDSPYEQYF; CDR3nt: TGCGCCAGCAGCGGGGACAGCCCCTACGAGCAGTACTTC
v_gene: TRBV5-1; abundance: -; d_gene: -; j_gene: TRBJ2-5; len: 14; CDR3aa: CASSLEQIQETQYF; CDR3nt: TGCGCCAGCAGCTTGGAACAGATCCAAGAGACCCAGTACTTC
v_gene: TRBV2; abundance: -; d_gene: TRBD2; j_gene: TRBJ2-3; len: 15; CDR3aa: CASKYLAGGTDTQYF; CDR3nt: TGTGCCAGCAAGTATCTAGCGGGGGGCACAGATACGCAGTATTTT
v_gene: TRBV9; abundance: -; d_gene: -; j_gene: TRBJ1-2; len: 14; CDR3aa: CASSVAGLTGGYTF; CDR3nt: TGTGCCAGCAGCGTAGCAGGACTAACTGGGGGCTACACCTTC
v_gene: TRBV28; abundance: -; d_gene: -; j_gene: TRBJ1-1; len: 15; CDR3aa: CASSIRGGYRTEAFF; CDR3nt: TGTGCCAGCAGTATCAGAGGGGGTTATAGGACTGAAGCTTTCTTT
v_gene: TRBV6-5; abundance: -; d_gene: -; j_gene: TRBJ1-1; len: 14; CDR3aa: CASRRKGVNTEAFF; CDR3nt: TGTGCCAGCAGAAGGAAAGGGGTGAACACTGAAGCTTTCTTT
v_gene: TRBV5-1; abundance: -; d_gene: TRBD1; j_gene: TRBJ1-5; len: 15; CDR3aa: CASSLGQGSNQPQHF; CDR3nt: TGCGCCAGCAGCTTGGGACAGGGGAGCAATCAGCCCCAGCATTTT
v_gene: TRBV6-1; abundance: -; d_gene: -; j_gene: TRBJ1-2; len: 15; CDR3aa: CASSLQQGLAYGYTF; CDR3nt: TGTGCCAGCAGTTTGCAACAGGGTCTTGCCTATGGCTACACCTTC
v_gene: TRBV5-1; abundance: -; d_gene: TRBD2; j_gene: TRBJ2-7; len: 17; CDR3aa: CASSPVWREGNSYEQYF; CDR3nt: TGCGCCAGCAGCCCTGTTTGGCGGGAGGGCAATTCCTACGAGCAGTACTTC
v_gene: TRBV6-1; abundance: -; d_gene: TRBD1; j_gene: TRBJ1-2; len: 12; CDR3aa: CASSIDRDGYTF; CDR3nt: TGTGCCAGCAGCATCGACAGGGATGGCTACACCTTC
v_gene: TRBV11-2; abundance: -; d_gene: TRBD1; j_gene: TRBJ1-6; len: 15; CDR3aa: CASSLGPGTESPLHF; CDR3nt: TGTGCCAGCAGCTTAGGTCCCGGGACAGAATCACCCCTCCACTTT
v_gene: TRBV6-6; abundance: -; d_gene: -; j_gene: TRBJ1-2; len: 13; CDR3aa: CASSPVGAPGYTF; CDR3nt: TGTGCCAGCAGCCCTGTGGGGGCCCCCGGCTACACCTTC
v_gene: TRBV15; abundance: once; d_gene: -; j_gene: TRBJ1-4; len: 15; CDR3aa: CATSRATGPGEKLFF; CDR3nt: TGTGCCACCAGCAGAGCGACGGGCCCGGGGGAAAAACTGTTTTTT
v_gene: TRBV27; abundance: -; d_gene: TRBD2; j_gene: TRBJ2-7; len: 16; CDR3aa: CASSRLRTSGTYEQYF; CDR3nt: TGTGCCAGCAGCCGTCTCCGGACTAGCGGTACCTACGAGCAGTACTTC
v_gene: TRBV6-5; abundance: once; d_gene: -; j_gene: TRBJ1-2; len: 14; CDR3aa: CASSLLRKEGGYTF; CDR3nt: TGTGCCAGCAGTTTACTCAGGAAGGAGGGTGGCTACACCTTC